One sample yielded the 8 T cell receptor beta chains listed below, sequenced in a study of T cell responses to AZD1222 COVID-19 vaccine. Here immunoSEQ multiplex PCR was the method, and the copy in TCRdb shows in-frame clones only, minus some. The sample has fewer than 130,000 clones; 80% to 95% are singletons. Sequencing was performed on peripheral blood, taken 28 days after the second AZD1222 dose. Receptors were obtained from an adult who received the AZD1222 COVID-19 vaccine.

The CDR3 sequence is CASSFSETQYF. In nucleotides, the CDR3 is TGTGCCAGCAGCTTCTCTGAGACCCAGTACTTC. The chain uses TRBV5-5 and TRBJ2-5, with D unresolved. The V and J ends lost 2 bases and 5 bases respectively, with 4 bases between them. Per the germline V gene, CDR1 is SGHKS and CDR2 is YYEKEE (reference sequence). CDR3 size: 11 residues.

The chain has TRBV29-1 and TRBJ1-1; 11 nucleotides agree with TRBD1. The CDR3 covers 13 residues. Trimming cost V 7 bases and J 2 bases; bases outside gene matches: 3. Germline-derived CDR1 and CDR2 are SQVTM and ANQGSEA. The CDR3 bases are TGCAGCGGGGACAGGGGGATTAACACTGAAGCTTTCTTT. Its translation is CSGDRGINTEAFF.

The chain couples TRBV15 to TRBJ1-5; D uncertain. Per germline, CDR1 LNHNV and CDR2 YYDKDF (reference sequence). The length of the CDR3 is 14 residues. V lost 0 bases and J 7 bases, leaving 10 bases between the germline ends. CDR3 amino acids: CATSRDLKGQPQHF. Here the CDR3 DNA reads TGTGCCACCAGCAGAGATTTAAAGGGACAGCCCCAGCATTTT.

For the CDR3, the DNA is TGTGCCAGCAGCTTGGTAGGCTTAGACTATGGCTACACCTTC. Translating it yields CASSLVGLDYGYTF. The chain couples TRBV5-6 to TRBJ1-2; the D is unclear. Deletions cut 0 bases from V and 3 bases from J, with 9 bases between. Germline V gene sequence: CDR1 SGHDT, CDR2 YYEEEE. CDR3 length: 14 amino acids. Drawing the rest from reference TRBV5-6 and TRBJ1-2, the complete variable domain is DAGVTQSPTHLIKTRGQQVTLRCSPKSGHDTVSWYQQALGQGPQFIFQYYEEEERQRGNFPDRFSGHQFPNYSSELNVNALLLGDSALYLCASSLVGLDYGYTFGSGTRLTVV.

The chain couples TRBV10-3 to TRBJ1-1, with TRBD1 as a possible D gene (6 bases). The CDR3 totals 15 residues. V was cut by 0 bases and J by 4 bases, with 12 bases left in between. Germline loops: CDR1 ENHRY, CDR2 SYGVKD. CDR3 DNA: TGTGCCATCAGTGAGTCTGCGGGGGCCGGCACTGAAGCTTTCTTT. Translation: CAISESAGAGTEAFF.

This chain joins TRBV2 and TRBJ1-4; D is undetermined. The V and J ends lost 4 bases and 7 bases respectively, with 13 bases between them. The CDR3 is made up of 14 amino acids. The germline gives CDR1 SNHLY, CDR2 FYNNEI. The CDR3 nucleotides read TGTGCCAGCAGTGCGTTTACTACCGCTGAAAAACTGTTTTTT. This sequence encodes CASSAFTTAEKLFF. Filled out from reference TRBV2 and TRBJ1-4, the complete variable domain reads EPEVTQTPSHQVTQMGQEVILRCVPISNHLYFYWYRQILGQKVEFLVSFYNNEISEKSEIFDDQFSVERPDGSNFTLKIRSTKLEDSAMYFCASSAFTTAEKLFFGSGTQLSVL.

V usage is TRBV18 and J usage is TRBJ1-4; D ambiguous. Per germline, CDR1 KGHSH and CDR2 LQKENI. The ends were cut back, 0 bases at V and 0 bases at J, with 2 bases in the middle. The CDR3 runs to 14 residues. The CDR3 reads CASSPPTTNEKLFF. CDR3 nucleotides: TGTGCCAGCTCACCACCCACAACTAATGAAAAACTGTTTTTT. Together with reference TRBV18 and TRBJ1-4, the CDR3 gives the full variable domain: NAGVMQNPRHLVRRRGQEARLRCSPMKGHSHVYWYRQLPEEGLKFMVYLQKENIIDESGMPKERFSAEFPKEGPSILRIQQVVRGDSAAYFCASSPPTTNEKLFFGSGTQLSVL.

This clone occurred once. The chain carries TRBV5-1 and TRBJ1-2; D is ambiguous. The germline gives CDR1 SGHRS, CDR2 YFSETQ. This CDR3 region has 13 residues. Trimming stripped 3 bases from V and 6 bases from J, with 12 bases between. CDR3 DNA: TGCGCCAGCAGCTACGGTCTCGGGGATGGCTACACCTTC. Amino acids: CASSYGLGDGYTF.